These T cell receptor beta chains were read from a single sample in a study of Ad26.COV2.S vaccination and SARS-CoV-2 variants. Generated by immunoSEQ multiplex PCR, the TCRdb table keeps only in-frame clones and is missing some. In the table there are about 480,000 clones, around 85% of which are singletons. Sequenced material: peripheral blood, taken in a trial of Ad26.COV2.S vaccine versus placebo. The receptors shown here come from a person between 18 and 65 years old who received the Ad26.COV2.S COVID-19 vaccine or a placebo. Each CDR3 is given with its conserved first and last residue. A D gene is named only where the DNA matches it firmly. Part of the rows lack a size; the others show once, few, many or a class for expanded clones.

v_call: TRBV6-6; clone_size: .; j_call: TRBJ2-1; d_call: .; cdr3_aa: CASSYRKLVNEQFF; cdr3_nt: TGTGCCAGCAGTTACCGAAAACTAGTGAATGAGCAGTTCTTC
v_call: TRBV4-3; clone_size: .; j_call: TRBJ1-1; d_call: .; cdr3_aa: CASSQELVSRAEAFF; cdr3_nt: TGCGCCAGCAGCCAAGAGTTGGTGTCACGAGCTGAAGCTTTCTTT
v_call: TRBV9; clone_size: .; j_call: TRBJ2-3; d_call: .; cdr3_aa: CASMRGEGTDTQYF; cdr3_nt: TGTGCCAGTATGCGGGGAGAGGGCACAGATACGCAGTATTTT
v_call: TRBV5-1; clone_size: .; j_call: TRBJ2-5; d_call: .; cdr3_aa: CASSDKGGTRETQYF; cdr3_nt: TGCGCCAGCAGCGACAAGGGCGGGACCAGGGAGACCCAGTACTTC
v_call: TRBV2; clone_size: .; j_call: TRBJ2-7; d_call: TRBD1; cdr3_aa: CASRPGQDYEQYF; cdr3_nt: TGTGCCAGCAGACCGGGACAGGACTACGAGCAGTACTTC
v_call: TRBV30; clone_size: .; j_call: TRBJ2-1; d_call: TRBD2; cdr3_aa: CAWSVPSGSSYNEQFF; cdr3_nt: TGTGCCTGGAGTGTACCTAGCGGAAGCTCCTACAATGAGCAGTTCTTC
v_call: TRBV28; clone_size: .; j_call: TRBJ2-2; d_call: .; cdr3_aa: CASSHGARRAGELFF; cdr3_nt: TGTGCCAGCAGCCACGGGGCTCGGCGGGCCGGGGAGCTGTTTTTT
v_call: TRBV5-1; clone_size: .; j_call: TRBJ2-3; d_call: .; cdr3_aa: CASSAPGTQGTQYF; cdr3_nt: TGCGCCAGCAGCGCCCCCGGGACCCAGGGGACGCAGTATTTT
v_call: TRBV7-8; clone_size: .; j_call: TRBJ2-7; d_call: TRBD1; cdr3_aa: CASSLLGQGQGEQYF; cdr3_nt: TGTGCCAGCAGCTTACTGGGACAGGGTCAGGGGGAGCAGTACTTC
v_call: TRBV11-2; clone_size: .; j_call: TRBJ2-5; d_call: TRBD2; cdr3_aa: CASSLRGTSDETQYF; cdr3_nt: TGTGCCAGCAGCTTAAGGGGGACTAGTGATGAGACCCAGTACTTC
v_call: TRBV6-2/TRBV6-3; clone_size: few; j_call: TRBJ2-7; d_call: TRBD2; cdr3_aa: CASSYRIGLVSTYEQYF; cdr3_nt: TGTGCCAGCAGTTACCGAATAGGACTAGTATCCACCTACGAGCAGTACTTC